This record covers a single T cell receptor beta chain. Its antigen is currently not known. Base qualities are not recorded, but no much larger clone differs from it by a single base. The sample is drawn from a study of shared T cell receptors in the human thymus (dated by TCRdb to 2020 to 2023). About the full investigation: The study examined how the human thymus generates shared, self-reactive T-cell receptor alpha chains.

From its cysteine to its phenylalanine, the CDR3 spans 14 amino acids. The retained sequence is limited to the CDR3, 42 bases, with the frame set at the first base. CDR1 KGHSH and CDR2 LQKENI are derived from the germline V gene. V was cut back by 3 bases and J by 8 bases, leaving a gap of 13 bases between them. The library was produced with the immunoSEQ multiplex PCR assay. TCRdb retrieved this table from immuneACCESS and kept in-frame rearrangements only. Not all clones are present; in checked studies, unresolved V genes account for under half, and no reason is known for the remainder. For this sample there are around 730,000 clones; 75% to 90% appear just once. Roughly 0.01% of the sample rests with the top ten. The sample was also linked to a second study, of human thymus T cells. Reported in the second study: The donors were immunologically healthy infants in Finland who had open corrective cardiac surgery for congenital heart defects. Thymus tissue was obtained as surgical resects removed during corrective cardiac surgery. V and J gene segment usage appeared biased in both thymic and peripheral blood repertoires. According to the related research, thymic TCR repertoires were highly overlapping among unrelated individuals. The study characterized TCR alpha and beta repertoires from seven to nine infant thymus samples and a few related peripheral blood samples. Donor ages ranging from roughly 7 to 250 days were recorded, and a handful of male and a couple of female infants were included in the cohort. After being mechanically released from the tissue, thymocytes were kept at -70 degrees C in pellets of roughly 9.5-32 million cells. Genomic DNA was extracted from frozen cell pellets with a QIAsymphony instrument. The immunoSEQ multiplex PCR assay was used to amplify the TCRB and TCRAD loci from a standardized quantity of quality-controlled genomic DNA. The amplicons covered the V(D)J region and were long enough to include the CDR3 and to identify the V and J genes. Amplicon sequencing was performed on an Illumina platform through the commercial immunoSEQ service. Primer bias and sequencing errors were corrected as previously described, and TCRAD and TCRB definitions were based on the IMGT database. immunoSEQ Analyzer 3.0 and VDJTools were used for repertoire analysis, which covered basic statistics, V/J segment usage, diversity estimates, rarefaction and pairwise overlap. Diversity was estimated using the Chao1, ChaoE, Efron-Thisted, Shannon and inverse Simpson indices, and was also estimated on datasets down-sampled to the size of the smallest sample. Repertoire overlap was determined by strict matching of CDR3 nucleotide sequence, V gene and J gene, and Jaccard-based multidimensional scaling clustering was applied. On average, roughly 810,000 unique TCRB clonotypes were obtained from thymus samples, compared with 75,000 to 90,000 from blood samples.

Sequencing was carried out using thymocytes. The chain is made from TRBV18 and TRBJ1-4; possibly the D gene is TRBD1, per 5 matching bases. This receptor was obtained from a girl under three years old with a congenital heart defect. Donor details come from another sample of the same person, matched by shared clones. The CDR3 corresponds to CASSPSRVDEKLFF. In nucleotides, the sequence is TGTGCCAGCTCACCTAGCAGGGTAGACGAAAAACTGTTTTTT.